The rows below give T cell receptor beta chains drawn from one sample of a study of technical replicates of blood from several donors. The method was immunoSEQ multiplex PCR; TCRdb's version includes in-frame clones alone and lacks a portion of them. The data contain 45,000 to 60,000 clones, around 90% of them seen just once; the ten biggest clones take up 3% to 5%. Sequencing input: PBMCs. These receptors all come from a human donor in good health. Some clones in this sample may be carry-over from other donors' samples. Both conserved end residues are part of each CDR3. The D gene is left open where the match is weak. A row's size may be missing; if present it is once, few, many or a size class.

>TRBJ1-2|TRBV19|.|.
TGTGCCAGTAGTACGACAGAATTCTATGGCTACACCTTC
CASSTTEFYGYTF
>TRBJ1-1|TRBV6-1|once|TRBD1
TGTGCCAGCAAGGACAGGGATGAAGCTTTCTTT
CASKDRDEAFF
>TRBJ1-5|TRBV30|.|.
TGTGCCTGGAGTCCGTTCTCGGGGAGCAATCAGCCCCAGCATTTT
CAWSPFSGSNQPQHF
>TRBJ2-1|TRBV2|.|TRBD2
TGTGCCAGCATGTCCCAGGGACTAGCGGGAATCCCGTTCTTC
CASMSQGLAGIPFF
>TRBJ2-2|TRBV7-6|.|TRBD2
TGTGCCAGCAGCCTTGCGGGGGGCGACCTAATCGTTTCCGGGGAGCTGTTTTTT
CASSLAGGDLIVSGELFF
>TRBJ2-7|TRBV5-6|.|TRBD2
TGTGCCAGCAGCTTAGGTCTAGCGGGATTCCTGGGGTACGAGCAGTACTTC
CASSLGLAGFLGYEQYF
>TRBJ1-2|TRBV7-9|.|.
TGTGCCAGCAGCCATGGGACAAACAACTATGGCTACACCTTC
CASSHGTNNYGYTF
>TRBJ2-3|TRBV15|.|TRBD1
TGTGCCACCAGCAGAGGGGACAGGGGTTCGACAGATACGCAGTATTTT
CATSRGDRGSTDTQYF
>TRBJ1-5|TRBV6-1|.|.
TGTGCCAGCAGTGAACAGGGGTTCCAGCCCCAGCATTTT
CASSEQGFQPQHF
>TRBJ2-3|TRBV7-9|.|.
TGTGCCAGCAGCTTAAATTTCGGCGGGGCGCGCACAGATACGCAGTATTTT
CASSLNFGGARTDTQYF
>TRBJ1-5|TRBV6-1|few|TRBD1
TGTGCCAGCAATGACTTAAGACAGGGAAGCAATCAGCCCCAGCATTTT
CASNDLRQGSNQPQHF
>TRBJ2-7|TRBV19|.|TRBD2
TGTGCCTCAAAGGCGGGAGCGCGTAGTTACGAGCAGTACTTC
CASKAGARSYEQYF
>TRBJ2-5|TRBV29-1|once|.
TGCAGCGTTAGGCAGGGGATGGAGACCCAGTACTTC
CSVRQGMETQYF
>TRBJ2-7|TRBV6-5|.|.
TGTGCCAGCAGGGACGGCGGGACTCAACTCCTCTTC
CASRDGGTQLLF
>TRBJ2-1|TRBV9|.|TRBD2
TGTGCCAGCAGCCCCCGGACTAGCGCTTACAATGAGCAGTTCTTC
CASSPRTSAYNEQFF
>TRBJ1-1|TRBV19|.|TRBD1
TGTGCCAGTAGTCAACAGGGGGCCTTAGTCACTGAAGCTTTCTTT
CASSQQGALVTEAFF
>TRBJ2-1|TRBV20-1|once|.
TGCAGTGCTGGGCCGGAAGGTGAGCAGTTCTTC
CSAGPEGEQFF
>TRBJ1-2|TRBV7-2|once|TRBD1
TGTGCCAGCAGCCAACAAGGACAGGGAAACTACGGCTACACCTTC
CASSQQGQGNYGYTF
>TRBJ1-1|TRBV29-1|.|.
TGCAGCGTTGGGGAGTTGAACACTGAAGCTTTCTTT
CSVGELNTEAFF
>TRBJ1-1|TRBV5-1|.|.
TGCGCCAGCAGCCCAACCGCAGGGATGGTGACGACTGAAGCTTTCTTT
CASSPTAGMVTTEAFF
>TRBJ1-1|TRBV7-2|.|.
TGTGCCAGCAGCCCCCACCAAGGAGGGATCGCTGAAGCTTTCTTT
CASSPHQGGIAEAFF
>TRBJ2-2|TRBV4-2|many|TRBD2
TGTGCCAGCAGCCAAGGGCTAGCGGCAGTGGAGCTGTTTTTT
CASSQGLAAVELFF
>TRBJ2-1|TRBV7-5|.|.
TGTGCCAGAAGCTATACAAGAAGGTTCTTC
CARSYTRRFF
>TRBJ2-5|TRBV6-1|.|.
TGTGCCAGCAGTTTCCGGGTGGAGATACAGTACTTC
CASSFRVEIQYF
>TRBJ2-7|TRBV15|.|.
TGTGCCACCAGCGCCCGGACTCGTCTATTTCCGATCCTTACCTACGAGCAGTACTTC
CATSARTRLFPILTYEQYF
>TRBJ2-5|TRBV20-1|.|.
TGCAGTGCGCACCGGGGGGAGACCCAGTACTTC
CSAHRGETQYF
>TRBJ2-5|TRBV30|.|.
TGTGCCTGGAGTGGGGGAGTCCAAGAGACCCAGTACTTC
CAWSGGVQETQYF
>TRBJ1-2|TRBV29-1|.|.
TGCAGCGTTGAGGCGACAGAGGACTATGGCTACACCTTC
CSVEATEDYGYTF
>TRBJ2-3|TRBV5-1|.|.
TGCGCCAGCAGCTTATACAGCCTAATCAGTCCTAGCACAGATACGCAGTATTTT
CASSLYSLISPSTDTQYF
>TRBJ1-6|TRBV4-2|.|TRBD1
TGTGCCAGCAGCCAATTGGAGGGACAGGGCGATTCACCCCTCCACTTT
CASSQLEGQGDSPLHF
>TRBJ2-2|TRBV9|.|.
TGTGCCAGCAGCGGAGGGGGTTCCGGGGAGCTGTTTTTT
CASSGGGSGELFF
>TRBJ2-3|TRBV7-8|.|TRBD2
TGTGCCAGCAGCTTAGGGCTCGGGGATAGCGGGGTGCGCACAGATACGCAGTATTTT
CASSLGLGDSGVRTDTQYF
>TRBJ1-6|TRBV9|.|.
TGTGCCAGCAGCGTAGATTACAGGTATAATTCACCCCTCCACTTT
CASSVDYRYNSPLHF
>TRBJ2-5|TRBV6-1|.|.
TGTGCCAGCAGGGTGACCCAGCGCGGAGAGACCCAGTACTTC
CASRVTQRGETQYF
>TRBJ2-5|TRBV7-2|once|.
TGTGCCAGCAGCCGCAGCGGGCTCCAAGAGACCCAGTACTTC
CASSRSGLQETQYF
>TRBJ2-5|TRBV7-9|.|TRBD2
TGTGCCAGCAGCTTAGGGACTAGCGGGATTGAGACCCAGTACTTC
CASSLGTSGIETQYF
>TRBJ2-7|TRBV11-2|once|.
TGTGCCAGCAGCACAGTCGACGCTCTCGGCGAGCAGTACTTC
CASSTVDALGEQYF
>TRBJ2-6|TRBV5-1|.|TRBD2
TGCGCCAGCAGCTCCTACTCGGGAGGCTCTGGGGCCAACGTCCTGACTTTC
CASSSYSGGSGANVLTF
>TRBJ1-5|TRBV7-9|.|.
TGTGCCAGCAGCTTAAGTGGAGGGCCCCAGCATTTT
CASSLSGGPQHF
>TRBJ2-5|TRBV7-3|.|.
TGTGCCAGCAGCTTAATCGGGGAGACCCAGTACTTC
CASSLIGETQYF
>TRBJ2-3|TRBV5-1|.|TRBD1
TGCGCCAGCAGACCCCAAGGGACAGGGTGGGCAGATACGCAGTATTTT
CASRPQGTGWADTQYF
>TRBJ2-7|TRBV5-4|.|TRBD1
TGTGCCAGCAGCCCTTACAGGGGCTACGAGCAGTACTTC
CASSPYRGYEQYF
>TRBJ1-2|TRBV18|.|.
TGTGCCAGCTCACCACTTACAGAGTCTAACTATGGCTACACCTTC
CASSPLTESNYGYTF
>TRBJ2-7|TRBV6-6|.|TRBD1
TGTGCCAGCAGCCGCGACAGGGGCTACGAGCAGTACTTC
CASSRDRGYEQYF
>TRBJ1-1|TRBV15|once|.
TGTGCCACCAGCAGAGTTCGGGCTGAAGCTTTCTTT
CATSRVRAEAFF
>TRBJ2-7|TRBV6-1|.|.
TGTGCCAGCAGTGACCGCGGGTCACGGCTCGAGCAGTACTTC
CASSDRGSRLEQYF
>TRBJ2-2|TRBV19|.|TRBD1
TGTGCCAGCCAGAACAGGGGGCGGACCGGGGAGCTGTTTTTT
CASQNRGRTGELFF